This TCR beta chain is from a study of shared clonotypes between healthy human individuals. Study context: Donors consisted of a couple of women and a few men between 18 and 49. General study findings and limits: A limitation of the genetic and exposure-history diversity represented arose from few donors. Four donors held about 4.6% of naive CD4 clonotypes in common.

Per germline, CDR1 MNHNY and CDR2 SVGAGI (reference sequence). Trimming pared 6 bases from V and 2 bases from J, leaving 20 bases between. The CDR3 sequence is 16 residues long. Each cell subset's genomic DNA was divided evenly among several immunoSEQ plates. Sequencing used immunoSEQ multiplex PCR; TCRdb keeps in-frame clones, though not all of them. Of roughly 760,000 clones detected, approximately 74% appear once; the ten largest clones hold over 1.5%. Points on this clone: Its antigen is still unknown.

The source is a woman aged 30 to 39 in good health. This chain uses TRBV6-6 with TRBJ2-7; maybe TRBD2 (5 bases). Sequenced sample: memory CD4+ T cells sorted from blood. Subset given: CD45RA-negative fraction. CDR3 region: CASRSAGIGGTYEQYF. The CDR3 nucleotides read TGTGCCAGCAGGAGCGCGGGCATAGGAGGAACCTACGAGCAGTACTTC.